The 30 T cell receptor beta chains below come from one sample, sequenced in a study of T cell repertoires in cytomegalovirus infection. Via MiXCR, TCRdb re-called the reads, giving one row per CDR3 protein. The data contain approximately 170,000 distinct CDR3 sequences, about 15% of them singletons. What was sequenced was PBMCs. The receptors derive from a human donor in good health (CMV status not recorded). Some clones in this sample may be carry-over from other donors' samples.

In its sample, this clonotype was seen many times. The J gene is TRBJ1-2, the V gene TRBV7-8; D gene ambiguous. The CDR3 has 16 amino acids. V lost 5 bases, J lost 0 bases, and 16 bases lay in between. CDR1 is SGHVS and CDR2 is FQNEAQ in the germline V gene. CDR3 region: CASSAPGVDSNYGYTF. DNA for the CDR3: TGTGCCAGCAGCGCCCCTGGGGTGGACTCTAACTATGGCTACACCTTC.

At least ten counts were recorded for this clonotype. CDR3 protein: CASSLRERNEQYF. CDR3 coding DNA: TGTGCCAGCAGCTTGCGGGAGAGAAACGAGCAGTACTTC. The V and J genes are TRBV7-2 and TRBJ2-7, with TRBD2 matching over 7 bases. With V trimmed by 3 bases and J by 5 bases, 4 bases remained unmatched. CDR1 is SGHTA and CDR2 is FQGNSA in the germline V gene. There are 13 residues in the CDR3.

This clonotype came up a few times. The chain couples TRBV20-1 to TRBJ2-1; the match to TRBD1 covers 9 bases. Per germline, CDR1 DFQATT and CDR2 SNEGSKA (reference sequence). This CDR3 is 14 amino acids long. After removal of 0 bases from V and 4 bases from J, the junction contained 1 base not matched to a gene. The CDR3 bases are TGCAGTGCTAGAGAGACAGGGGGATACAATGAGCAGTTCTTC. Translated: CSARETGGYNEQFF.

This clonotype was found many times. V gene TRBV12-3 or TRBV12-4 combines with J gene TRBJ2-4; 7 bases align to TRBD1. The CDR3 extends over 14 amino acids. After removal of 6 bases from V and 10 bases from J, the junction contained 12 bases not matched to a gene. The CDR3, as DNA: TGTGCCAGCAGCCGCAAGACAGGGCCCAGGATTCAGTACTTC. Residues: CASSRKTGPRIQYF.

The rearrangement uses TRBV10-2 and TRBJ1-5; the D gene is possibly TRBD1 (6 bases). Germline CDR1 and CDR2: WSHSY and SAAADI. V was trimmed by 2 bases and J by 5 bases, leaving 16 bases between them. The CDR3 runs to 16 residues. CDR3 coding DNA: TGCGCCAGCAGTGAGCAGGTGGGGGGGGCTCATCAGCCCCAGCATTTT. Translating it yields CASSEQVGGAHQPQHF.

This clonotype was counted only a few times. The chain joins TRBV2 to TRBJ2-6; a possible D gene is TRBD1 (6 bases). CDR3 length: 19 residues. V lost 4 bases and J 0 bases, leaving 19 bases between the germline ends. The germline V gene encodes CDR1 SNHLY and CDR2 FYNNEI. The chain's CDR3 is CASSARGDSRSSGANVLTF. In DNA, the CDR3 is TGTGCCAGCAGTGCCAGGGGCGACAGTCGCTCCTCTGGGGCCAACGTCCTGACTTTC. Supplemented by reference TRBV2 and TRBJ2-6, the full variable domain reads EPEVTQTPSHQVTQMGQEVILRCVPISNHLYFYWYRQILGQKVEFLVSFYNNEISEKSEIFDDQFSVERPDGSNFTLKIRSTKLEDSAMYFCASSARGDSRSSGANVLTFGAGSRLTVL.

The V gene is TRBV28, the J gene TRBJ2-1; D is unresolved. The CDR3 spans 13 residues. CDR1 is MDHEN, CDR2 SYDVKM, per germline. V lost 8 bases to trimming and J lost 7 bases, with 15 bases between them. The DNA of the CDR3 is TGTGCCAGCCTTTACGAGTTATCTAATGAGCAGTTCTTC. Its translation is CASLYELSNEQFF. The variable domain in full, with the rest retrieved from reference TRBV28 and TRBJ2-1, is DVKVTQSSRYLVKRTGEKVFLECVQDMDHENMFWYRQDPGLGLRLIYFSYDVKMKEKGDIPEGYSVSREKKERFSLILESASTNQTSMYLCASLYELSNEQFFGPGTRLTVL.

This clonotype occurred many times. V usage is TRBV6-2 or TRBV6-3 and J usage is TRBJ1-5, with unresolved D. Trimming cost V 10 bases and J 5 bases, with 6 bases left between them. This CDR3 region has 10 residues. Germline-derived CDR1 and CDR2 are MNHEY and SVGEGT. The CDR3 DNA reads as TGTGCCACCCCCCATCAGCCCCAGCATTTT. As protein: CATPHQPQHF.

This clonotype was found many times. The chain recombines TRBV12-3 or TRBV12-4 with TRBJ1-1; tentatively, D is TRBD1 (5 bases). CDR3 length: 15 amino acids. With 5 bases removed from V and 0 bases from J, the gap between germline ends came to 13 bases. The CDR3 spells CASSPRTFMNTEAFF. CDR3 nucleotide sequence: TGTGCCAGCAGTCCTCGGACATTTATGAACACTGAAGCTTTCTTT.

This clonotype has more than one count but fewer than ten. This rearrangement joins TRBV28 to TRBJ1-2; tentatively, D is TRBD1 (5 bases). The CDR3 covers 13 residues. With 7 bases removed from V and 2 bases from J, the gap between germline ends came to 11 bases. Germline V gene sequence: CDR1 MDHEN, CDR2 SYDVKM. The CDR3 nucleotides are TGTGCCAGCAAAAGGACACCCAACTATGGCTACACCTTC. It specifies CASKRTPNYGYTF.

This clonotype was detected ten times or more. The chain uses TRBV28 and TRBJ1-2, with 10 bases that match TRBD1. V shed 3 bases, J shed 4 bases, and the junction held 5 bases outside the gene matches. Germline V lookup: CDR1 MDHEN, CDR2 SYDVKM. The CDR3 runs 15 residues. Here the CDR3 DNA reads TGTGCCAGCAGTTTGGGGGGACAGGGGAGCTATGGCTACACCTTC. It is translated as CASSLGGQGSYGYTF.

This chain connects TRBV4-1 to TRBJ1-2; D possibly corresponds to TRBD1 (5 bases). Per the germline V gene, CDR1 is MGHRA and CDR2 is YSYEKL. Between the trimmed V and J ends, which lost 0 bases and 4 bases, there was a span of 12 bases. This CDR3 contains 15 residues. CDR3 sequence (DNA): TGCGCCAGCAGCCAAGACCCGGGGACCGTCTATGGCTACACCTTC. This encodes CASSQDPGTVYGYTF.

In this sample, this clonotype turned up a few times. The chain employs TRBV14 and TRBJ1-2; unclear D gene. The CDR3 runs to 14 residues. V was cut by 1 base and J by 2 bases, with 8 bases left in between. Germline CDR1 reads SGHDN; CDR2 reads FVKESK. The CDR3 spells CASSQGAENYGYTF. The CDR3 coding sequence is TGTGCCAGCAGCCAAGGCGCAGAGAACTATGGCTACACCTTC.

This clonotype has ten or more counts. The chain joins TRBV7-2 to TRBJ1-1, with 7 nucleotides matching TRBD1. This CDR3 has 17 residues. Germline CDR1 reads SGHTA; CDR2 reads FQGNSA. Losses at the gene ends were 5 bases for V and 0 bases for J; bases not matched to a gene: 12. The CDR3 reads CASSQQSGGGMNTEAFF. DNA of the CDR3: TGTGCCAGCAGCCAACAATCAGGGGGGGGCATGAACACTGAAGCTTTCTTT.

This clonotype was counted a few times. This chain links TRBV2 with TRBJ1-1; unclear D gene. The V end was cut by 2 bases, the J end by 4 bases, with 11 bases between. CDR3 size: 14 residues. Germline V lookup: CDR1 SNHLY, CDR2 FYNNEI. This CDR3 is CASSEWQAGTEAFF. CDR3 DNA: TGTGCCAGCAGTGAATGGCAGGCAGGCACTGAAGCTTTCTTT.

This chain uses TRBV19 with TRBJ1-1; TRBD1 matches at 7 bases. The junction had 8 bases not matched to a gene; V was cut back by 5 bases and J by 5 bases. CDR1 is LNHDA and CDR2 is SQIVND in the germline V gene (reference sequence). CDR3 length equals 14 residues. Here the CDR3 reads CASSGTGVKTEAFF. DNA for the CDR3: TGTGCCAGTAGTGGCACAGGGGTAAAAACTGAAGCTTTCTTT.

The chain uses TRBV10-3 and TRBJ2-1, with D possibly being TRBD1 (5 bases). Per the germline V gene, CDR1 is ENHRY and CDR2 is SYGVKD. The CDR3 covers 14 residues. Trimming took 5 bases from V and 3 from J, leaving 11 bases between them. The CDR3 DNA reads TGTGCCATCAGTCGCGACAGCCTCTACAATGAGCAGTTCTTC. It codes for CAISRDSLYNEQFF.

This clonotype was detected only a few times. The chain recombines TRBV2 with TRBJ2-3, with 9 bases lining up with TRBD2. This CDR3 has 15 amino acids. CDR1 SNHLY and CDR2 FYNNEI come from the germline V gene. V was clipped by 5 bases and J by 6 bases; unmatched bases: 9. The CDR3 reads CASSFSGGPKDTQYF. The CDR3 coding sequence is TGTGCCAGCAGTTTTAGCGGGGGCCCCAAGGATACGCAGTATTTT.

At least ten counts were recorded for this clonotype. The V gene is TRBV7-2, the J gene TRBJ1-6; no reliable D call. Trimming removed 5 bases from V and 1 base from J, with 6 bases in between. The CDR3 is made up of 14 amino acids. Germline CDR1 and CDR2: SGHTA and FQGNSA. CDR3 in amino acids: CASSPGSYNSPLHF. CDR3 nucleotide sequence: TGTGCCAGCAGCCCCGGGTCCTATAATTCACCCCTCCACTTT. Based on the CDR3 plus reference TRBV7-2 and TRBJ1-6, the full variable domain is GAGVSQSPSNKVTEKGKDVELRCDPISGHTALYWYRQSLGQGLEFLIYFQGNSAPDKSGLPSDRFSAERTGGSVSTLTIQRTQQEDSAVYLCASSPGSYNSPLHFGNGTRLTVT.

This clonotype has just a few counts. The genes are TRBV19 and TRBJ1-1; 7 bases fit TRBD1. This CDR3 spans 14 amino acids. The germline gives CDR1 LNHDA, CDR2 SQIVND (reference sequence). Trimming took 6 bases from V and 0 from J; bases not matched to a gene: 4. CDR3 nucleotide sequence: TGTGCCAGTAGACCGGGACAGTTGAACACTGAAGCTTTCTTT. Amino acid sequence: CASRPGQLNTEAFF.

This clonotype has at least ten counts. This sequence joins TRBV14 and TRBJ2-7; D is unclear. The germline CDR1 and CDR2 sequences are SGHDN and FVKESK. This CDR3 region has 13 residues. Trimming cost V 1 base and J 5 bases, with 9 bases left between them. The DNA of the CDR3 is TGTGCCAGCAGCCAAGGTGTTCGGGACGAGCAGTACTTC. This codes for CASSQGVRDEQYF. The variable domain in full, with the rest retrieved from reference TRBV14 and TRBJ2-7, is EAGVTQFPSHSVIEKGQTVTLRCDPISGHDNLYWYRRVMGKEIKFLLHFVKESKQDESGMPNNRFLAERTGGTYSTLKVQPAELEDSGVYFCASSQGVRDEQYFGPGTRLTVT.

Many counts were recorded for this clonotype. V gene TRBV12-3 or TRBV12-4 combines with J gene TRBJ1-1; weak D call: TRBD1 (6 bases). V dropped 3 bases and J dropped 5 bases, with 13 bases sitting between them. The CDR3 consists of 14 residues. CDR3 DNA: TGTGCCAGCAGTTTCCGGACAGCGGGGACTGAAGCTTTCTTT. Translation: CASSFRTAGTEAFF.

This clonotype has only a few counts. The chain links TRBV20-1 to TRBJ1-1, with TRBD1 matching 9 bases. The CDR3 has 16 residues. Germline trimming cut 3 bases from V and 0 bases from J; bases unmatched to any gene: 8. CDR1 and CDR2 from the germline V gene are DFQATT and SNEGSKA (reference sequence). CDR3 in amino acids: CSASGQGRGMNTEAFF. Written as DNA, the CDR3 is TGCAGTGCTAGCGGACAGGGGAGGGGGATGAACACTGAAGCTTTCTTT.

The chain recombines TRBV28 with TRBJ2-5; 9 bases are shared with TRBD2. This CDR3 is built from 15 residues. Germline V CDR1 and CDR2: MDHEN, SYDVKM. The V and J ends lost 6 bases and 7 bases, in that order; junction bases with no gene match: 12. DNA for the CDR3: TGTGCCAGCAGAAGCTCCGGACTAGCGAGGCCGACCCAGTACTTC. This codes for CASRSSGLARPTQYF.

Many counts were recorded for this clonotype. The rearrangement joins TRBV11-3 to TRBJ2-1; 11 nucleotides align to TRBD2. V shed 0 bases and J 8 bases; nucleotides not matched to a gene: 21. The CDR3 runs to 21 residues. Germline loops: CDR1 SGHNT, CDR2 YENEEA. The DNA for the CDR3 is TGTGCCAGCAGCTTAGATCCCCCACTAGCGGGAGTTGGCTATTTACAAGATGAGCAGTTCTTC. Translating it yields CASSLDPPLAGVGYLQDEQFF.

This clonotype was detected many times. The rearrangement uses TRBV4-3 and TRBJ2-7; possibly TRBD2 for D (6 bases). The V and J ends lost 2 bases and 8 bases respectively, with 16 bases between them. Germline V lookup: CDR1 LGHNA, CDR2 YSLEER. The CDR3 spans 14 residues. The CDR3 loop is CASSQLVDYGKQYF. The CDR3 DNA sequence: TGCGCCAGCAGCCAACTGGTGGACTACGGGAAGCAGTACTTC.

The chain is built from TRBV20-1 and TRBJ2-1; TRBD1 agrees at 10 bases. The junction had 7 bases not matched to a gene; V was cut back by 6 bases and J by 11 bases. Germline CDR1 and CDR2: DFQATT and SNEGSKA (reference sequence). The CDR3 is 12 amino acids. The CDR3 loop reads CSAPDRGFKQFF. The CDR3 DNA is TGCAGTGCACCGGACAGGGGGTTTAAGCAGTTCTTC.

This clonotype has ten or more counts. The chain employs TRBV28 and TRBJ1-1; D may be TRBD1 (6 bases). CDR1 and CDR2 from the germline V gene are MDHEN and SYDVKM. The CDR3 is made up of 15 amino acids. Trimming left V 6 bases short and J 4 bases short, with 18 bases between. CDR3 nucleotide sequence: TGTGCCAGCAGAATCTCATCAGGGGTGGCCACTGAAGCTTTCTTT. As protein: CASRISSGVATEAFF. Supplemented by reference TRBV28 and TRBJ1-1, the full variable domain reads DVKVTQSSRYLVKRTGEKVFLECVQDMDHENMFWYRQDPGLGLRLIYFSYDVKMKEKGDIPEGYSVSREKKERFSLILESASTNQTSMYLCASRISSGVATEAFFGQGTRLTVV.

This clonotype was picked up a small number of times. The chain employs TRBV9 and TRBJ2-3, with D perhaps matching TRBD2 (6 bases). Germline values: CDR1 SGDLS, CDR2 YYNGEE. V dropped 3 bases and J dropped 5 bases, with 19 bases sitting between them. The CDR3 consists of 16 residues. CDR3 amino acids: CASSASIGGTEDTQYF. The CDR3 DNA reads TGTGCCAGCAGCGCCAGTATTGGGGGGACCGAAGATACGCAGTATTTT. The entire variable domain, with the rest obtained from reference TRBV9 and TRBJ2-3, is as follows: DSGVTQTPKHLITATGQRVTLRCSPRSGDLSVYWYQQSLDQGLQFLIQYYNGEERAKGNILERFSAQQFPDLHSELNLSSLELGDSALYFCASSASIGGTEDTQYFGPGTRLTVL.

This clonotype was counted ten times or more. V gene TRBV7-6 combines with J gene TRBJ2-2; maybe TRBD1 (6 bases). This CDR3 is built from 15 residues. Per the germline V gene, CDR1 is SGHVS and CDR2 is FNYEAQ. V gave up 5 bases and J gave up 7 bases, with 17 bases separating them. The CDR3 protein is CASSPLQGNGGELFF. The CDR3 DNA sequence: TGTGCCAGCAGCCCCTTACAGGGAAACGGCGGGGAGCTGTTTTTT.